This TCR beta chain was observed in a study of PD-L1 blockade in urothelial cancer. This clone was counted only a few times. Other nucleotide sequences in the sample specify the same CDR3. The germline V gene has CDR1 SNHLY and CDR2 FYNNEI. This CDR3 region has 12 residues. V shed 9 bases and J 0 bases; nucleotides not matched to a gene: 1. The repertoire was sequenced with immunoSEQ multiplex PCR; TCRdb's copy has only in-frame clones and lacks some. Of about 74,000 clones in the sample, roughly 90% were seen once. Sample time point: pretreatment peripheral blood. Sequencing used PBMCs, obtained around atezolizumab (anti-PD-L1) treatment. The rearrangement joins TRBV2 to TRBJ2-7; 8 bases are shared with TRBD2. This clonotype was obtained from a man in his sixties or seventies with urothelial cancer. CDR3 DNA sequence: TGTGCCAGTAGCGGGAACTCCTACGAGCAGTACTTC. It yields the protein CASSGNSYEQYF.